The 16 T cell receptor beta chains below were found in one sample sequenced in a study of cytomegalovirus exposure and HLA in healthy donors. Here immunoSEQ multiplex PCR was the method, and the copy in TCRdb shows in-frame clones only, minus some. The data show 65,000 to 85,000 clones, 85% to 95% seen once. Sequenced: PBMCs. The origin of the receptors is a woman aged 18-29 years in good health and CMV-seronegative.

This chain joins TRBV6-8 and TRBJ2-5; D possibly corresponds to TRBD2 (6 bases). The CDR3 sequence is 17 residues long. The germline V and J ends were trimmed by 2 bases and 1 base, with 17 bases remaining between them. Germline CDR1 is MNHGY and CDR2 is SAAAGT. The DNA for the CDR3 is TGTGCCAGCAGTTACGAGGGAGGTTCAACCACCCAAGAGACCCAGTACTTC. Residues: CASSYEGGSTTQETQYF.

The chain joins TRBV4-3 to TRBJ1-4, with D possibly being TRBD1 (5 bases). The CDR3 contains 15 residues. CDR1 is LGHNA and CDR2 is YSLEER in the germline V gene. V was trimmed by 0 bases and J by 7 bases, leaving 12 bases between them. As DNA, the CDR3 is TGCGCCAGCAGCCAAGATCCGCAGGGTGGTGAAAAACTGTTTTTT. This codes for CASSQDPQGGEKLFF.

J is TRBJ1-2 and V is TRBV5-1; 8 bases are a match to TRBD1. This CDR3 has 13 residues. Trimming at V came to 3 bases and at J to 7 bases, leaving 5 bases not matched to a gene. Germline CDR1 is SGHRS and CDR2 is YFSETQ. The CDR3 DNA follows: TGCGCCAGCAGCTCCGACAGGGGTGGTGGCTACACCTTC. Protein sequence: CASSSDRGGGYTF.

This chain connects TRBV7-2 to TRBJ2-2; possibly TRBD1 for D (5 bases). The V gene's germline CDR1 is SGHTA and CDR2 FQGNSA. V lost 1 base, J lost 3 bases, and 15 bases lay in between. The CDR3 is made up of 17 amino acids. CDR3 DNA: TGTGCCAGCAGCTTAGGGAATTGGGGCGGCGACACCGGGGAGCTGTTTTTT. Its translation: CASSLGNWGGDTGELFF.

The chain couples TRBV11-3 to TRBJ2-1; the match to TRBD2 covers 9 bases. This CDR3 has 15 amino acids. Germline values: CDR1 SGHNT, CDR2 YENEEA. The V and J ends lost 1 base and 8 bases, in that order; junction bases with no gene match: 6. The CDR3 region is CASSLGGTSFDEQFF. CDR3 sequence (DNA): TGTGCCAGCAGCTTAGGAGGGACTAGCTTCGATGAGCAGTTCTTC.

The CDR3 coding sequence is TGTGCCAGCAGGACTCCAGAGAGCTCCTACGAGCAGTACTTC. Amino acid sequence: CASRTPESSYEQYF. The gene calls are TRBV2 and TRBJ2-7; D is unclear. The CDR3 is 14 amino acids. Per germline, CDR1 SNHLY and CDR2 FYNNEI. Trimming took off 6 bases at V and 0 bases at J, with 12 bases between the two ends.

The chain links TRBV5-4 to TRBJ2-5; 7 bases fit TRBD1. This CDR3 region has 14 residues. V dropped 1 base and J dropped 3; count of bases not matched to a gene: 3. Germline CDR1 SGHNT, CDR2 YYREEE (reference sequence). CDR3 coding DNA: TGTGCCAGCAGCTTGAAGGGACAGAAAGAGACCCAGTACTTC. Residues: CASSLKGQKETQYF.

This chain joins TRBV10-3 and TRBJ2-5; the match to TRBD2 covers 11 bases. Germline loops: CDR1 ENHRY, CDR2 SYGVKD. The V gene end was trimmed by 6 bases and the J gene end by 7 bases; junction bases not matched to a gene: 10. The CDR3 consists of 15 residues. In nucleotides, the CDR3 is TGTGCCATCAGCGGGGCTAGCGGGGGGCCCGGGACCCAGTACTTC. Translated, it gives CAISGASGGPGTQYF.

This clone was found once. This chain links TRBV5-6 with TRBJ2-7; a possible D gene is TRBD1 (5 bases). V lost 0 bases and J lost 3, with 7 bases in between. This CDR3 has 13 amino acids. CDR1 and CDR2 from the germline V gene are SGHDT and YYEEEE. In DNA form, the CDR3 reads TGTGCCAGCAGCTTGGACAGGAGCTACGAGCAGTACTTC. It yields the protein CASSLDRSYEQYF.

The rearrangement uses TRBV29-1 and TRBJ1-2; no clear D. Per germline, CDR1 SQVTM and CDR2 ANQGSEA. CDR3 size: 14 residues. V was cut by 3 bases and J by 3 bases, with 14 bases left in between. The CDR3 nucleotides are TGCAGCGTTGATGAGGGTGAGGCGGACTATGGCTACACCTTC. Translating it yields CSVDEGEADYGYTF.

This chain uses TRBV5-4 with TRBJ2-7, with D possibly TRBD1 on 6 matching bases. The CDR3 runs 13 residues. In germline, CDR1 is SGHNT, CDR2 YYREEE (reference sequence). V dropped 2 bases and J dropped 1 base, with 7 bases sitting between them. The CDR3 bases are TGTGCCAGCAGCTTAACAGGGTCCTACGAGCAGTACTTC. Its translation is CASSLTGSYEQYF.

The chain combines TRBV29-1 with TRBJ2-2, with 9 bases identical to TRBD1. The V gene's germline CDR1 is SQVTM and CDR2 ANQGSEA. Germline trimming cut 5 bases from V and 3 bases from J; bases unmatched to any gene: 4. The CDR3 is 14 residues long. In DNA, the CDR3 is TGCAGCGTTACAGGGGGCGCCGACACCGGGGAGCTGTTTTTT. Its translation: CSVTGGADTGELFF.

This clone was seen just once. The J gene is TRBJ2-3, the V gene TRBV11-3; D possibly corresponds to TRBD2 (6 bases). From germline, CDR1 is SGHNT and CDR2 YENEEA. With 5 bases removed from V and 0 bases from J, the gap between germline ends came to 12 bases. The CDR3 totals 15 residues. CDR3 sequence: CASSRTTGSTDTQYF. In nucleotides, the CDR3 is TGTGCCAGCAGCCGGACTACCGGTAGCACAGATACGCAGTATTTT. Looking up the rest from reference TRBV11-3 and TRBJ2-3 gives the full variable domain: EAGVVQSPRYKIIEKKQPVAFWCNPISGHNTLYWYLQNLGQGPELLIRYENEEAVDDSQLPKDRFSAERLKGVDSTLKIQPAELGDSAVYLCASSRTTGSTDTQYFGPGTRLTVL.

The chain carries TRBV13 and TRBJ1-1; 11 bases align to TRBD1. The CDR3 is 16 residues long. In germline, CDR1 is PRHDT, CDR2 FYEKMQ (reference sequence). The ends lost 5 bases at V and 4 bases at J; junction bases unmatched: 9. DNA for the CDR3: TGTGCCAGCAGCCCCCGGGACAGGGGGTTTGGCACTGAAGCTTTCTTT. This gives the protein CASSPRDRGFGTEAFF.

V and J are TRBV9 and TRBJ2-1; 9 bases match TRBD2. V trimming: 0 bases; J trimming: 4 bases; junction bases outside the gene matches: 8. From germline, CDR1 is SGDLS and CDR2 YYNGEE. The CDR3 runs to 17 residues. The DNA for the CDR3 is TGTGCCAGCAGCGTAGCCTTAGGACTAGCGACTTACAATGAGCAGTTCTTC. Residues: CASSVALGLATYNEQFF.

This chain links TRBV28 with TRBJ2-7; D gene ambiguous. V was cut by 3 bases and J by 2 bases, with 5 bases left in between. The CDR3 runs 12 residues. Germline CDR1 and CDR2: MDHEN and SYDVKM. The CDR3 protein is CASSFGPYEQYF. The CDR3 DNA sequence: TGTGCCAGCAGTTTTGGCCCCTACGAGCAGTACTTC. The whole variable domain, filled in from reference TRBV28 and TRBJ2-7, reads DVKVTQSSRYLVKRTGEKVFLECVQDMDHENMFWYRQDPGLGLRLIYFSYDVKMKEKGDIPEGYSVSREKKERFSLILESASTNQTSMYLCASSFGPYEQYFGPGTRLTVT.